This T cell receptor beta chain derives from a study of identical twins. Study findings and constraints: Twins shared out-of-frame alpha sequences with excess low generation probability.

This clonotype appeared a few times. The antigen is not known. Each CDR3 protein gets one entry after TCRdb re-called the 5' RACE reads with MiXCR. The sample carries 500,000 to 600,000 distinct CDR3 sequences, roughly a fifth recorded once. CDR1 KGHDR and CDR2 SFDVKD come from the germline V gene. The CDR3 has 14 amino acids. Losses at the gene ends were 11 bases for V and 10 bases for J; bases not matched to a gene: 16. These same records also appear under a second study, on T cells expressing NK-cell markers. This second report adds: One of the eight sequenced donors was seronegative, whereas the other seven were HCMV-seropositive. For four donors, these clonotypes were likewise the leading ones in the CD3+CD56-NKG2C+ fraction. Evidence did not settle whether expanded NKG2C+ T cell clones targeted HCMV.

The specimen sequenced was CD4+ T cells sorted from blood. This clonotype was obtained from a woman under 30 in good health. The chain employs TRBV24-1 and TRBJ2-1; TRBD1 agrees at 7 bases. CDR3 coding DNA: TGTGCCATCGCGCAAGGGGGCAGCGTCATGGAGCAGTTCTTC. It specifies CAIAQGGSVMEQFF.